The entry that follows covers one T cell receptor (beta chain) sequence. Reverse transcription of roughly 0.5 to 1 ug RNA was carried out with random hexamers. It was immunoSEQ multiplex PCR that amplified TCR beta CDR3 across 54 Vbeta and 13 Jbeta. A single record per CDR3 protein comes from TCRdb applying MiXCR to the immunoSEQ multiplex PCR reads. Seen here are some 120,000 distinct CDR3 sequences, 90% to 95% observed once, and the top ten hold approximately 0.13%. This sample was taken from a study of CD8 T cells in Susac syndrome. TCR beta sequences were obtained from blood CD8+ and CD4+ T cells. It was treatment-naive patients with stable or active relapsing-remitting disease who made up the multiple sclerosis controls. The CD8+ and CD4+ T cells were isolated magnetically using a negative isolation approach, whereas the TEMRA cells were enriched by FACS. Sequencing was done on a sample of CD4+ T cells from PBMCs. This receptor was obtained from a human donor with multiple sclerosis.

The CDR3 DNA reads as TGTGCCACCACTCCCGGGGCGGCCGATGGCTACACCTTC. This sequence encodes CATTPGAADGYTF. The chain is built from TRBV6-6 and TRBJ1-2; TRBD1 might be the D (5 bases). V was pared by 10 bases and J by 6 bases, with 18 bases between. Germline V CDR1 and CDR2: MNHNY, SVGAGI (reference sequence). CDR3 length: 13 residues.